One and the same sample provided the 27 T cell receptor beta chains below, sequenced in a study of cytomegalovirus exposure and HLA in healthy donors. PCR employed 60 Vbeta and 13 Jbeta primers. Assay used: immunoSEQ multiplex PCR; TCRdb lists only in-frame clones, some missing. The sample has 130,000 or so clones, 70% to 85% seen once; the top ten hold about 1.8%. What was sequenced was PBMCs. The receptors were gathered from a man between 18 and 35 years old in good health and CMV-seronegative.

The chain uses TRBV6-6 and TRBJ2-5; TRBD1 matches 10 bases. The J call may be mistaken, given a closer DNA end match to TRBJ2-7. The CDR3 contains 15 residues. Germline V gene lookup returns CDR1 MNHNY and CDR2 SVGAGI (reference sequence). This CDR3 is CASRESRDRGYEQYF. In DNA, the CDR3 is TGTGCCAGCAGGGAGAGCCGGGACAGGGGCTACGAGCAGTACTTC.

This clone has just a few counts. CDR3 sequence reads: CASKQGGSQPQHF. CDR3 coding DNA: TGTGCCAGTAAGCAGGGAGGGAGTCAGCCCCAGCATTTT. This sequence joins TRBV6-5 and TRBJ1-5, with D possibly being TRBD1 (5 bases). CDR1 and CDR2 (germline): MNHEY, SVGAGI. V was trimmed by 9 bases and J by 6 bases, leaving 15 bases between them. The CDR3 has 13 amino acids.

The chain carries TRBV5-6 and TRBJ1-2, with 12 bases that match TRBD1. Germline CDR1 reads SGHDT; CDR2 reads YYEEEE. With V trimmed by 4 bases and J by 7 bases, 11 bases remained unmatched. This CDR3 has 16 amino acids. CDR3 loop: CASSPLGDRGRGGYTF. CDR3 DNA sequence: TGTGCCAGCAGCCCCCTGGGGGACAGGGGGCGCGGTGGCTACACCTTC.

The J gene is TRBJ2-1, the V gene TRBV19, with 13 nucleotides matching TRBD2. CDR1 is LNHDA, CDR2 SQIVND, per germline (reference sequence). The CDR3 extends over 15 amino acids. Trimming removed 6 bases from V and 7 bases from J; junction bases left unmatched: 6. This CDR3 is CASRAGLAGRNEQFF. Written as DNA, the CDR3 is TGTGCCAGTAGGGCGGGACTAGCGGGGAGGAATGAGCAGTTCTTC.

This chain uses TRBV27 with TRBJ2-2; a possible D gene is TRBD1 (6 bases). Germline V gene data show CDR1 as MNHEY and CDR2 as SMNVEV (reference sequence). There are 14 residues in the CDR3. The V gene lost 6 bases and the J gene lost 7 bases, with 15 bases spanning the gap. CDR3 sequence: CASRTGKDGGELFF. The CDR3, as DNA: TGTGCCAGCAGAACAGGGAAGGACGGCGGGGAGCTGTTTTTT.

The chain couples TRBV7-6 to TRBJ1-4; a weak D match, TRBD1 (6 bases). Per the germline V gene, CDR1 is SGHVS and CDR2 is FNYEAQ. The V end was cut by 1 base, the J end by 5 bases, with 14 bases between. The CDR3 has 16 amino acids. The CDR3 is CASSLGEGVMNEKLFF. DNA for the CDR3: TGTGCCAGCAGCTTAGGGGAGGGGGTTATGAATGAAAAACTGTTTTTT.

This clone was counted between two and nine times. The V and J genes are TRBV6-5 and TRBJ2-7, with 9 bases that match TRBD2. This CDR3 contains 16 residues. Trimming cost V 3 bases and J 5 bases; bases outside gene matches: 11. Germline CDR1 MNHEY, CDR2 SVGAGI. In DNA form, the CDR3 reads TGTGCCAGCAGTTATCGCTGGCGCGGGGGGGCCAACGAGCAGTACTTC. It is translated as CASSYRWRGGANEQYF.

The chain combines TRBV6-1 with TRBJ2-7; 7 bases align to TRBD1. This CDR3 spans 14 amino acids. CDR1 and CDR2 from the germline V gene are MNHNS and SASEGT. V trimming: 3 bases; J trimming: 6 bases; junction bases outside the gene matches: 8. The CDR3 is CASSDTGEVGEQYF. The CDR3 DNA reads TGTGCCAGCAGTGATACAGGGGAAGTAGGCGAGCAGTACTTC.

This sequence joins TRBV11-2 and TRBJ2-7, with 11 nucleotides matching TRBD1. Germline trimming cut 3 bases from V and 6 bases from J; bases unmatched to any gene: 10. Per the germline V gene, CDR1 is SGHAT and CDR2 is FQNNGV. The CDR3 totals 16 residues. Written as DNA, the CDR3 is TGTGCCAGCAGCTTTACCGGGACAGGGGGAATTGGCGAGCAGTACTTC. Translation gives CASSFTGTGGIGEQYF.

The rearrangement links TRBV29-1 to TRBJ2-1; 9 nucleotides align to TRBD1. The J segment lost 8 bases and the V segment lost 3 bases, leaving 11 bases of the junction unmatched. The germline V gene has CDR1 SQVTM and CDR2 ANQGSEA. This CDR3 contains 15 residues. Here the CDR3 DNA reads TGCAGCGTTGAGGGGGGGACAGGGCCTATCGATGAGCAGTTCTTC. Protein sequence: CSVEGGTGPIDEQFF.

V gene TRBV5-1 combines with J gene TRBJ2-1; 7 bases match TRBD1. V dropped 4 bases and J dropped 12; count of bases not matched to a gene: 10. Germline CDR1 is SGHRS and CDR2 is YFSETQ. The CDR3 has 13 residues. CDR3 coding DNA: TGCGCCAGCAGCCCCAACCCAGGGGGTGGGCAGTTCTTC. It specifies CASSPNPGGGQFF.

About this clone: The same CDR3 arises from other DNA sequences in this sample as well. The chain carries TRBV6-6 and TRBJ1-1, with TRBD1 matching 8 bases. Germline trimming cut 4 bases from V and 4 bases from J; bases unmatched to any gene: 5. Germline V gene lookup returns CDR1 MNHNY and CDR2 SVGAGI (reference sequence). This CDR3 has 14 residues. The CDR3, as DNA: TGTGCCAGCAGTTTCACAGGGGGGGGCACTGAAGCTTTCTTT. Translating gives CASSFTGGGTEAFF.

V gene TRBV25-1 combines with J gene TRBJ1-2, with 9 nucleotides matching TRBD1. After removal of 3 bases from V and 6 bases from J, the junction contained 5 bases not matched to a gene. CDR3 length equals 14 residues. Germline V CDR1 and CDR2: MGHDK, SYGVNS. CDR3 sequence: CASSDITGGHGYTF. CDR3 bases: TGTGCCAGCAGTGACATAACAGGGGGCCATGGCTACACCTTC.

This rearrangement joins TRBV7-9 to TRBJ1-2, with D possibly TRBD1 on 5 matching bases. The germline V gene has CDR1 SEHNR and CDR2 FQNEAQ (reference sequence). Between the trimmed V and J ends, which lost 10 bases and 4 bases, there was a span of 13 bases. This CDR3 is 12 amino acids long. CDR3 in amino acids: CATDQGSYGYTF. The DNA of the CDR3 is TGTGCCACGGACCAGGGAAGCTATGGCTACACCTTC. The full variable domain, rest sourced from reference TRBV7-9 and TRBJ1-2, is DTGVSQNPRHKITKRGQNVTFRCDPISEHNRLYWYRQTLGQGPEFLTYFQNEAQLEKSRLLSDRFSAERPKGSFSTLEIQRTEQGDSAMYLCATDQGSYGYTFGSGTRLTVV.

The gene calls are TRBV9 and TRBJ2-3; D possibly corresponds to TRBD2 (7 bases). Trimming stripped 4 bases from V and 0 bases from J, with 24 bases between. The CDR3 loop spans 19 amino acids. Germline CDR1 and CDR2: SGDLS and YYNGEE. The CDR3 sequence is CASSPRVGRGRTSTDTQYF. The CDR3 nucleotides read TGTGCCAGCAGCCCTCGGGTTGGGCGGGGGCGTACTAGCACAGATACGCAGTATTTT.

The chain combines TRBV9 with TRBJ1-2; weak D call: TRBD1 (6 bases). Trimming shortened V by 0 bases and J by 0 bases, and 6 bases separated the two germline ends. The germline CDR1 and CDR2 sequences are SGDLS and YYNGEE. The CDR3 covers 14 residues. The CDR3 nucleotides read TGTGCCAGCAGCGTAGAGGGGGCTAACTATGGCTACACCTTC. This translates into CASSVEGANYGYTF.

The chain recombines TRBV6-5 with TRBJ2-1, with TRBD2 identical over 9 bases. The length of the CDR3 is 15 residues. The V gene end was trimmed by 4 bases and the J gene end by 6 bases; junction bases not matched to a gene: 7. Germline V lookup: CDR1 MNHEY, CDR2 SVGAGI. CDR3 nucleotides: TGTGCCAGCAGTTGGGGGGGCGGGGGGGCCAATGAGCAGTTCTTC. Translating gives CASSWGGGGANEQFF.

The CDR3 reads CASSPMSPEPGNYGYTF. The CDR3 DNA is TGTGCCAGCTCCCCGATGTCGCCCGAACCAGGGAACTATGGCTACACCTTC. V and J are TRBV18 and TRBJ1-2; D possibly corresponds to TRBD1 (5 bases). In germline, CDR1 is KGHSH, CDR2 LQKENI. V was trimmed by 6 bases and J by 2 bases, leaving 22 bases between them. This CDR3 is built from 17 residues. Filled out from reference TRBV18 and TRBJ1-2, the complete variable domain reads NAGVMQNPRHLVRRRGQEARLRCSPMKGHSHVYWYRQLPEEGLKFMVYLQKENIIDESGMPKERFSAEFPKEGPSILRIQQVVRGDSAAYFCASSPMSPEPGNYGYTFGSGTRLTVV.

The chain is built from TRBV11-3 and TRBJ2-7; D may be TRBD2 (5 bases). Germline V gene lookup returns CDR1 SGHNT and CDR2 YENEEA. Trimming pared 8 bases from V and 1 base from J, leaving 15 bases between. This CDR3 is built from 14 residues. The CDR3 sequence: CASAPNGDSYEQYF. Written as DNA, the CDR3 is TGTGCCAGCGCCCCGAACGGGGATTCCTACGAGCAGTACTTC.

The V gene is TRBV9, the J gene TRBJ2-5; 8 nucleotides match TRBD1. This CDR3 is 15 amino acids long. Germline loops: CDR1 SGDLS, CDR2 YYNGEE. J was trimmed by 6 bases and V by 2 bases; bases with no gene match: 9. CDR3 loop: CASSVAGGAVQTQYF. The CDR3 DNA reads as TGTGCCAGCAGCGTGGCAGGGGGCGCAGTACAGACCCAGTACTTC.

The V call is TRBV9, the J call TRBJ1-2; weak D call: TRBD1 (5 bases). Germline assignment: CDR1 SGDLS and CDR2 YYNGEE. The length of the CDR3 is 13 residues. The V end was cut by 3 bases, the J end by 6 bases, with 12 bases between. CDR3 sequence (DNA): TGTGCCAGCAGCGAAGGGGCAGGGCATGGCTACACCTTC. Residues: CASSEGAGHGYTF.

This clone has a handful of counts. This chain links TRBV4-2 with TRBJ2-7; maybe TRBD1 (5 bases). CDR3 length: 13 amino acids. Germline values: CDR1 LGHNA, CDR2 YNFKEQ. The V gene lost 1 base and the J gene lost 3 bases, with 7 bases spanning the gap. The CDR3 DNA reads TGTGCCAGCAGCCAAGGGGGCTACTACGAGCAGTACTTC. Protein: CASSQGGYYEQYF.

This chain joins TRBV18 and TRBJ1-4; 8 nucleotides match TRBD1. The CDR3 sequence is 15 residues long. Trimming cost V 2 bases and J 6 bases; bases outside gene matches: 5. Germline V gene sequence: CDR1 KGHSH, CDR2 LQKENI. As DNA, the CDR3 is TGTGCCAGCTCACCAGCCGGGACAGGAGATGAAAAACTGTTTTTT. Encoded protein: CASSPAGTGDEKLFF.

The chain is built from TRBV28 and TRBJ1-6; no clear D. Germline CDR1 and CDR2: MDHEN and SYDVKM. The V end lost 6 bases, the J end lost 7 bases, and 13 bases lay between the germline ends. The CDR3 runs to 14 residues. CDR3 sequence (DNA): TGTGCCAGCAGGACATTGCCCGAGAATTCACCCCTCCACTTT. Translating it yields CASRTLPENSPLHF.

V is TRBV6-1 and J is TRBJ2-3; no clear D gene. Germline V gene data show CDR1 as MNHNS and CDR2 as SASEGT. Between the trimmed V and J ends, which lost 7 bases and 2 bases, there was a span of 10 bases. The CDR3 totals 13 residues. CDR3 protein: CASIQRNTDTQYF. CDR3 coding DNA: TGTGCCAGCATTCAGAGGAACACAGATACGCAGTATTTT.

The chain joins TRBV19 to TRBJ1-2; D ambiguous. The CDR3 consists of 13 residues. The V end was cut by 5 bases, the J end by 4 bases, with 11 bases between. CDR1 LNHDA and CDR2 SQIVND come from the germline V gene (reference sequence). Written as DNA, the CDR3 is TGTGCCAGTAGTCCCGTGGCCCTCTATGGCTACACCTTC. Its protein product is CASSPVALYGYTF.

The gene calls are TRBV4-1 and TRBJ2-3, with 9 nucleotides matching TRBD2. This CDR3 spans 17 amino acids. Germline V gives CDR1 MGHRA, CDR2 YSYEKL. Trimming cost V 0 bases and J 5 bases; bases outside gene matches: 9. This chain's CDR3 is CASSQDQAGGGGDTQYF. The CDR3 DNA sequence: TGCGCCAGCAGCCAAGATCAGGCCGGCGGGGGGGGAGATACGCAGTATTTT.